This TCR beta chain was recorded in a study of T cell changes during pregnancy in multiple sclerosis. Sequencing was performed with immunoSEQ multiplex PCR; in TCRdb, only in-frame clones are kept and a portion is missing. The top ten hold roughly 2.4% of the sample, which has 70,000 to 100,000 clones, 90% to 95% seen once. Trimming took 3 bases from V and 7 from J; bases not matched to a gene: 8. Germline loops: CDR1 MNHEY, CDR2 SMNVEV (reference sequence). This CDR3 contains 15 residues. This rearrangement joins TRBV27 to TRBJ2-1; 8 bases match TRBD2. The receptor's source is a female donor with multiple sclerosis, enrolled in a pregnancy study. The input for sequencing was peripheral blood, taken in the third trimester of pregnancy. The CDR3 bases are TGTGCCAGCAGTTTTGGAGCGGGAGTGGGGAATGAGCAGTTCTTC. Its protein is CASSFGAGVGNEQFF.